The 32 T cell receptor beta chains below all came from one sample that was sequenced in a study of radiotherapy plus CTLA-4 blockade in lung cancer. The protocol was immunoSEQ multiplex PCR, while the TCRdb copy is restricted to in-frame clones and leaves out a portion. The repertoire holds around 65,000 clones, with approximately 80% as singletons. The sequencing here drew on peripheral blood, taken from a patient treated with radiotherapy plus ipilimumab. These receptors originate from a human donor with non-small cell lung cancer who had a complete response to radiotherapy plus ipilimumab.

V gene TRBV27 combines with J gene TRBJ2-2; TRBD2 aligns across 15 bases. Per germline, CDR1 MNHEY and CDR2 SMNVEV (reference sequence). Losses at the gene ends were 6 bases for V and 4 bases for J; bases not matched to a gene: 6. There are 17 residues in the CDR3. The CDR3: CASSGLAGGPITGELFF. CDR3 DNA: TGTGCCAGCAGCGGACTAGCGGGGGGGCCGATCACCGGGGAGCTGTTTTTT.

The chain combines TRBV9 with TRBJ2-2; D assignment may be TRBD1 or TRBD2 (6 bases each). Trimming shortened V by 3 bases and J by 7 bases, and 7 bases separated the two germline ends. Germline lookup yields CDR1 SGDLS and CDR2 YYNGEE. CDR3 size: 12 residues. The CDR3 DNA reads TGTGCCAGCAGCGAGGGGGGCGGGGAGCTGTTTTTT. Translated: CASSEGGGELFF. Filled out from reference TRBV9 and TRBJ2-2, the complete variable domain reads DSGVTQTPKHLITATGQRVTLRCSPRSGDLSVYWYQQSLDQGLQFLIQYYNGEERAKGNILERFSAQQFPDLHSELNLSSLELGDSALYFCASSEGGGELFFGEGSRLTVL.

DNA for the CDR3: TGTGCCAGCAGCTTGGATCTGTACAATGAGCAGTTCTTC. It yields the protein CASSLDLYNEQFF. The V and J genes are TRBV5-4 and TRBJ2-1; D uncertain. Germline CDR1 SGHNT, CDR2 YYREEE (reference sequence). The CDR3 is 13 residues long. Trimming took off 0 bases at V and 4 bases at J, with 5 bases between the two ends.

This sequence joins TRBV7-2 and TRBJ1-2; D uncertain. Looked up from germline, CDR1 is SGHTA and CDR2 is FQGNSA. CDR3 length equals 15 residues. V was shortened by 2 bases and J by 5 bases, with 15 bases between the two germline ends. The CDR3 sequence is CASSLTVPRVYGYTF. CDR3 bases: TGTGCCAGCAGCTTAACTGTGCCCCGCGTTTATGGCTACACCTTC.

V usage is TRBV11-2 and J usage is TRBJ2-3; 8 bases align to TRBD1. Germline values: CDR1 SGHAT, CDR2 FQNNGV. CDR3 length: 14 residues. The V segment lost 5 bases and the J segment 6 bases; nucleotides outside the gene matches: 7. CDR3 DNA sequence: TGTGCCAGCAGCCAGCAGACAGGGGAGGATACGCAGTATTTT. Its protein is CASSQQTGEDTQYF.

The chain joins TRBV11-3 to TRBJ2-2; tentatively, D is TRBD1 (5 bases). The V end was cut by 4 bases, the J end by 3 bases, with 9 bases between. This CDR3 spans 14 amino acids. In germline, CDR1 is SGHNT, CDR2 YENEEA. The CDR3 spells CASSSIRDTGELFF. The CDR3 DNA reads TGTGCCAGCAGCTCCATCAGGGACACCGGGGAGCTGTTTTTT.

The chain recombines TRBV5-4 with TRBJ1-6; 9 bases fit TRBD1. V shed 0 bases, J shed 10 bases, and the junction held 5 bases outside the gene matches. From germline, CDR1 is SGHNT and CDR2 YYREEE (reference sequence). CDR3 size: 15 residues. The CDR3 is CASSLAGTGKSPLHF. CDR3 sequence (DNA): TGTGCCAGCAGCTTGGCCGGGACAGGGAAATCACCCCTCCACTTT. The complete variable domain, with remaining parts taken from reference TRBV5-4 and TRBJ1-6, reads ETGVTQSPTHLIKTRGQQVTLRCSSQSGHNTVSWYQQALGQGPQFIFQYYREEENGRGNFPPRFSGLQFPNYSSELNVNALELDDSALYLCASSLAGTGKSPLHFGNGTRLTVT.

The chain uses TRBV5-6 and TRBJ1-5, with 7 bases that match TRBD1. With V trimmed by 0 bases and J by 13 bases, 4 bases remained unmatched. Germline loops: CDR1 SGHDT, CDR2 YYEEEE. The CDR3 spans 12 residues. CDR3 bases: TGTGCCAGCAGCTTGGTTAGACAGGGACAGCATTTT. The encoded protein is CASSLVRQGQHF.

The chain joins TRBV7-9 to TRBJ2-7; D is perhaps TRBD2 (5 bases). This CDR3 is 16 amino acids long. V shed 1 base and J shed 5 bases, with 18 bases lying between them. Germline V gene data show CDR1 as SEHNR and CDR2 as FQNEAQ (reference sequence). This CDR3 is CASSLVSIRGSHEQYF. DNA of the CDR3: TGTGCCAGCAGCTTAGTGTCTATTCGGGGTTCACACGAGCAGTACTTC. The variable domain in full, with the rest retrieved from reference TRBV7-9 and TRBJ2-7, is DTGVSQNPRHKITKRGQNVTFRCDPISEHNRLYWYRQTLGQGPEFLTYFQNEAQLEKSRLLSDRFSAERPKGSFSTLEIQRTEQGDSAMYLCASSLVSIRGSHEQYFGPGTRLTVT.

The CDR3 spells CASSATLGLAGEGAYNEQFF. The CDR3 DNA is TGTGCCAGCAGCGCCACACTGGGACTAGCGGGGGAGGGGGCCTACAATGAGCAGTTCTTC. The chain links TRBV9 to TRBJ2-1; the match to TRBD2 covers 14 bases. The ends lost 3 bases at V and 2 bases at J; junction bases unmatched: 13. The CDR3 length is 20 residues. CDR1 and CDR2 (germline): SGDLS, YYNGEE.

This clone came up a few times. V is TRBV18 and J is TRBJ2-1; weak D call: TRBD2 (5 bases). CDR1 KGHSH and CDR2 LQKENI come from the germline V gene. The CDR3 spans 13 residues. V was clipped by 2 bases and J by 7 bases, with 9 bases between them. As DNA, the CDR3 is TGTGCCAGCTCACCATTAAGGGAGAATGAGCAGTTCTTC. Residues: CASSPLRENEQFF.

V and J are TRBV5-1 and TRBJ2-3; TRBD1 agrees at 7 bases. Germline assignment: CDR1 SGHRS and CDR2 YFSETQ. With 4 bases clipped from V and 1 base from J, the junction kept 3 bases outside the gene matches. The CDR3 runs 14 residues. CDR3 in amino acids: CASSTGAGTDTQYF. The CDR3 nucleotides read TGCGCCAGCAGCACAGGGGCAGGCACAGATACGCAGTATTTT. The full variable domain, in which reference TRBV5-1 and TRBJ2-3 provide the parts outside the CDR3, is KAGVTQTPRYLIKTRGQQVTLSCSPISGHRSVSWYQQTPGQGLQFLFEYFSETQRNKGNFPGRFSGRQFSNSRSEMNVSTLELGDSALYLCASSTGAGTDTQYFGPGTRLTVL.

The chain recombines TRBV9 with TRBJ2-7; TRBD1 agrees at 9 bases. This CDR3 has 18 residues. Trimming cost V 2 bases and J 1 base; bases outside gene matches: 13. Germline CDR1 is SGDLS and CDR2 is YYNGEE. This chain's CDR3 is CASSVSANGGQGSYEQYF. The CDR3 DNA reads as TGTGCCAGCAGCGTGAGCGCTAACGGGGGACAGGGATCCTACGAGCAGTACTTC.

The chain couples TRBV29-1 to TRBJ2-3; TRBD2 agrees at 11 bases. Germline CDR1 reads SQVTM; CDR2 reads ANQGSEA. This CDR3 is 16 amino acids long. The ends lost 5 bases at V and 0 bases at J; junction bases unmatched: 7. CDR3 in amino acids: CSVKGGTSGSTDTQYF. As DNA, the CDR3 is TGCAGCGTTAAGGGGGGGACTAGCGGTAGCACAGATACGCAGTATTTT.

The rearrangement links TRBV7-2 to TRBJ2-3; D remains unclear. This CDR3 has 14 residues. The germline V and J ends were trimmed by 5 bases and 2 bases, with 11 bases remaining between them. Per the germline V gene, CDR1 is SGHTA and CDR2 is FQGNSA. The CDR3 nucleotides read TGTGCCAGCAGCAGGGCGGCCTTCACAGATACGCAGTATTTT. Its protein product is CASSRAAFTDTQYF. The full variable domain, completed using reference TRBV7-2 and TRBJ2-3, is GAGVSQSPSNKVTEKGKDVELRCDPISGHTALYWYRQSLGQGLEFLIYFQGNSAPDKSGLPSDRFSAERTGGSVSTLTIQRTQQEDSAVYLCASSRAAFTDTQYFGPGTRLTVL.

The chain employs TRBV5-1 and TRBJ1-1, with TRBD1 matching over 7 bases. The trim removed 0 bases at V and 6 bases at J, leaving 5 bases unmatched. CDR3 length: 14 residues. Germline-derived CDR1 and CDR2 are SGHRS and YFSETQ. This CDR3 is CASSLEGARAEAFF. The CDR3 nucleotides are TGCGCCAGCAGCTTGGAGGGGGCGCGAGCTGAAGCTTTCTTT.

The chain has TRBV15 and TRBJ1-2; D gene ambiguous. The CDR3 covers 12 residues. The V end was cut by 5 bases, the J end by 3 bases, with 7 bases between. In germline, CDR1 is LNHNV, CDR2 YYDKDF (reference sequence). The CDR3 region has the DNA TGTGCCACCAGCGGGATCGACTATGGCTACACCTTC. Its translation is CATSGIDYGYTF. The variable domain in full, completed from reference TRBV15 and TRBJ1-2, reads DAMVIQNPRYQVTQFGKPVTLSCSQTLNHNVMYWYQQKSSQAPKLLFHYYDKDFNNEADTPDNFQSRRPNTSFCFLDIRSPGLGDTAMYLCATSGIDYGYTFGSGTRLTVV.

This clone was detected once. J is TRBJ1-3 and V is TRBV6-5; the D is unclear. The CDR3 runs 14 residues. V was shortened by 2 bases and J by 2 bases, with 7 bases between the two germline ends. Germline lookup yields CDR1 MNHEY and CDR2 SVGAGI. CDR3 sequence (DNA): TGTGCCAGCAGTTACAGGGTCGCTGGAAACACCATATATTTT. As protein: CASSYRVAGNTIYF.

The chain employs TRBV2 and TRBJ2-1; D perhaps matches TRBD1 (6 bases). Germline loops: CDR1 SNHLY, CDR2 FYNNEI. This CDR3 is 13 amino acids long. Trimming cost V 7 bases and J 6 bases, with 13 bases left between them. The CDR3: CASNNRVGNEQFF. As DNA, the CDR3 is TGTGCCAGCAACAACAGGGTGGGCAATGAGCAGTTCTTC.

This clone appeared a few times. CDR3 in amino acids: CASSTPGYEQYF. The CDR3 coding sequence is TGTGCCAGCAGCACTCCAGGGTACGAGCAGTACTTC. This chain uses TRBV5-4 with TRBJ2-7; TRBD1 is a possible D gene (5 bases). Germline V lookup: CDR1 SGHNT, CDR2 YYREEE (reference sequence). V was cut by 4 bases and J by 4 bases, with 9 bases left in between. The CDR3 runs to 12 residues.

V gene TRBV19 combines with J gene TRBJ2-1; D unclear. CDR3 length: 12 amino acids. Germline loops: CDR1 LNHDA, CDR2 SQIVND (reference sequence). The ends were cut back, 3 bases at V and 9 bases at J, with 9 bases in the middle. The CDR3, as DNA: TGTGCCAGTAGTATTAACAGACTTGAGCAGTTCTTC. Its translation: CASSINRLEQFF.

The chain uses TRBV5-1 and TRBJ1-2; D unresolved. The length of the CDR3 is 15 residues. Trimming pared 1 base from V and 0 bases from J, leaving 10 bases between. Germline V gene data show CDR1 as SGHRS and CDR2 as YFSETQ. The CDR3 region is CASSLNGGANYGYTF. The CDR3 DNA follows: TGCGCCAGCAGCTTGAACGGTGGAGCTAACTATGGCTACACCTTC. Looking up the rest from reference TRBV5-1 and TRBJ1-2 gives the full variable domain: KAGVTQTPRYLIKTRGQQVTLSCSPISGHRSVSWYQQTPGQGLQFLFEYFSETQRNKGNFPGRFSGRQFSNSRSEMNVSTLELGDSALYLCASSLNGGANYGYTFGSGTRLTVV.

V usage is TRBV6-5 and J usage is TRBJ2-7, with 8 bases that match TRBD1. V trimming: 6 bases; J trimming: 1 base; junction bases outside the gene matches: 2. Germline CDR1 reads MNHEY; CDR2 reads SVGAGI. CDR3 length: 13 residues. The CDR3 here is CASRRQGSYEQYV. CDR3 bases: TGTGCCAGCAGAAGACAGGGGTCCTACGAGCAGTACGTC.

The CDR3 protein is CAWSNQKDEQYF. The DNA of the CDR3 is TGTGCCTGGAGTAACCAGAAAGACGAGCAGTACTTC. The gene calls are TRBV30 and TRBJ2-7; D remains unclear. Germline values: CDR1 GTSNPN, CDR2 SVGIG (reference sequence). The CDR3 loop spans 12 amino acids. With 2 bases removed from V and 5 bases from J, the gap between germline ends came to 10 bases.

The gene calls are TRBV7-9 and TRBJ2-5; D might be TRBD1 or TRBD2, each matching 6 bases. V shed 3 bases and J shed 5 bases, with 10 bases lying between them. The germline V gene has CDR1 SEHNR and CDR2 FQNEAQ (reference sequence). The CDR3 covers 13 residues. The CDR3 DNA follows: TGTGCCAGCAGCTTTGGAGGGGGTGAGACCCAGTACTTC. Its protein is CASSFGGGETQYF.

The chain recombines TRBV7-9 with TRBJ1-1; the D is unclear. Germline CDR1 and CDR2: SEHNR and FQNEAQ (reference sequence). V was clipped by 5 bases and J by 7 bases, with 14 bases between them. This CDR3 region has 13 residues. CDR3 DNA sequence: TGTGCCAGCAGCCTCGCCGGAAGACATGAAGCTTTCTTT. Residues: CASSLAGRHEAFF.

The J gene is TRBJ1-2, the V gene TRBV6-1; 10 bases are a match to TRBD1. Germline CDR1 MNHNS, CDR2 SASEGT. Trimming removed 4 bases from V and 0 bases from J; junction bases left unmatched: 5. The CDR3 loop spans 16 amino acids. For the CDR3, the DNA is TGTGCCAGCAGTGTAACCGGGACAGGGGCTAACTATGGCTACACCTTC. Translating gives CASSVTGTGANYGYTF.

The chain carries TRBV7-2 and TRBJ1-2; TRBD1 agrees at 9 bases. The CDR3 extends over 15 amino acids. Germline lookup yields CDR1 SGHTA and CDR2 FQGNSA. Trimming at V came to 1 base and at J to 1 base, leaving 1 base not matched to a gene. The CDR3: CASSLGGQGNYGYTF. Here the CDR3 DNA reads TGTGCCAGCAGCTTAGGGGGACAGGGTAACTATGGCTACACCTTC.

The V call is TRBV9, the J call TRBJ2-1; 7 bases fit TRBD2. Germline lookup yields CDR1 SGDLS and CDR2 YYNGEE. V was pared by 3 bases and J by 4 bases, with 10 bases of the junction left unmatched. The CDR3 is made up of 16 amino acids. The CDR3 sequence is CASSAAGTSAYNEQFF. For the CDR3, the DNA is TGTGCCAGCAGCGCGGCCGGAACTAGCGCGTACAATGAGCAGTTCTTC.

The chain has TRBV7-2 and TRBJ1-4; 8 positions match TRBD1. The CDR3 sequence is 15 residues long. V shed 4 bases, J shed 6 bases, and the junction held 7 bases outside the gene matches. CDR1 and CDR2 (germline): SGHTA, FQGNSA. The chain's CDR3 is CASSSTGTGYEKLFF. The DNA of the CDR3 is TGTGCCAGCAGCTCGACCGGGACAGGCTATGAAAAACTGTTTTTT.

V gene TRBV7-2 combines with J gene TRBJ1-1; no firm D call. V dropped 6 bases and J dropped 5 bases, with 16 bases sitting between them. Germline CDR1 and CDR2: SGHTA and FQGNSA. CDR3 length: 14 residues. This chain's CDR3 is CASSSWKGGTEAFF. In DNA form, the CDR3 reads TGTGCCAGCAGTAGTTGGAAGGGAGGGACTGAAGCTTTCTTT. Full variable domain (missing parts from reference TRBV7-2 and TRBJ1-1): GAGVSQSPSNKVTEKGKDVELRCDPISGHTALYWYRQSLGQGLEFLIYFQGNSAPDKSGLPSDRFSAERTGGSVSTLTIQRTQQEDSAVYLCASSSWKGGTEAFFGQGTRLTVV.

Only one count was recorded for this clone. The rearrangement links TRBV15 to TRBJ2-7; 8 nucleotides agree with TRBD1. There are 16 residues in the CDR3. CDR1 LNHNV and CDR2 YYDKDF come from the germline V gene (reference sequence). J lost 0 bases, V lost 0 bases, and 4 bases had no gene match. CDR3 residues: CATSRDRTGFSYEQYF. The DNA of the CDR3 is TGTGCCACCAGCAGAGATCGGACAGGGTTCTCCTACGAGCAGTACTTC. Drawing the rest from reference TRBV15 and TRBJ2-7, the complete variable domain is DAMVIQNPRYQVTQFGKPVTLSCSQTLNHNVMYWYQQKSSQAPKLLFHYYDKDFNNEADTPDNFQSRRPNTSFCFLDIRSPGLGDTAMYLCATSRDRTGFSYEQYFGPGTRLTVT.